This T cell receptor (beta chain) emerged from a study of beta chain features in type 1 diabetes. The germline gives CDR1 SGHDN, CDR2 FVKESK. The ends lost 2 bases at V and 6 bases at J; junction bases unmatched: 5. The CDR3 length is 15 residues. As regards this clone: As yet, its antigen is unknown.

Study-level findings and limits: Type 1 diabetes patients had VDJ junctions that carried fewer insertions and more deletions.

The investigators reverse transcribed all of the isolated RNA, so they sequenced expressed TCRB transcripts. Repertoires were generated with immunoSEQ multiplex PCR, while TCRdb's copy carries only in-frame clones and drops some. Found here are about 410,000 clones, 11% to 15% of them singletons; the top ten hold less than 0.04%. This sequence joins TRBV14 and TRBJ2-2, with 8 bases matching TRBD2. The clonotype comes from a man younger than 45 in good health. Sequences were obtained from naive CD4+ T cells from blood. The CDR3 sequence: CASSQSLAGPGELFF. The CDR3 DNA sequence: TGTGCCAGCAGCCAATCGCTAGCGGGCCCCGGGGAGCTGTTTTTT.